This is a list of T cell receptor beta chains from one sample in a study of blood T cell repertoires in COVID-19. The data were produced by immunoSEQ multiplex PCR, yet TCRdb's version contains in-frame clones alone and is incomplete. Counted here are 65,000 to 70,000 clones, 60% to 85% occurring once; the ten biggest clones make up 15% to 20%. The specimen was peripheral blood. The source is a man in his sixties with acute or convalescent COVID-19. Both conserved end residues are part of each CDR3. D genes are given only for firm matches. The listing skips clone size in some rows; elsewhere it reads once, few, many or a size class.

V	J	D	size	DNA	CDR3
TRBV5-1	TRBJ2-3	-	-	TGCGCCAGCAGATCGGGCAGGGTTTCTTCTAGCACAGATACGCAGTATTTT	CASRSGRVSSSTDTQYF
TRBV9	TRBJ2-1	-	-	TGTGCCAGCAGCCCCAGGGCCCAGGGGTACAATGAGCAGTTCTTC	CASSPRAQGYNEQFF
TRBV6-6	TRBJ1-6	-	once	TGTGCCAGCAACGACAGACACAATTCACCCCTCCACTTT	CASNDRHNSPLHF
TRBV5-1	TRBJ1-4	-	-	TGCGCCAGCAGCGATCAGGGTGGGTCTAATGAAAAACTGTTTTTT	CASSDQGGSNEKLFF
TRBV6-5	TRBJ1-6	TRBD1	once	TGTGCCAGCAGTTTTACAGGGGGCAGGGATTCACCCCTCCACTTT	CASSFTGGRDSPLHF
TRBV11-1	TRBJ2-5	-	-	TGTGCCAGCAGCTTAGACCCAGGGGCCAGGGGAGAGACCCAGTACTTC	CASSLDPGARGETQYF
TRBV15	TRBJ1-2	-	-	TGTGCCACCAGCAGAGATACCCCACCGGAGGGTCTAGGCTATGGCTACACCTTC	CATSRDTPPEGLGYGYTF
TRBV5-4	TRBJ2-1	-	-	TGTGCCAGCAGCGTCGGACAGTACCTTTATTCAGCCGATGAGCAGTTCTTC	CASSVGQYLYSADEQFF
TRBV9	TRBJ1-3	-	once	TGTGCCAGCAGCGTAGTGCCTGAGGGTAGTCGGAACACCATATATTTT	CASSVVPEGSRNTIYF
TRBV6-6	TRBJ2-7	TRBD1	-	TGTGCCAGCAGTTTACCTCCAGGGGGCGGGACCTACGAGCAGTACTTC	CASSLPPGGGTYEQYF
TRBV4-1	TRBJ1-1	-	-	TGCGCCAGCAGCCAAGGGAGCGGGGCCCGCAGAAACACTGAAGCTTTCTTT	CASSQGSGARRNTEAFF
TRBV27	TRBJ1-5	TRBD1	-	TGTGCCAGCAGTACGACAGGACAGGGGGCAGGGCAGCCCCAGCATTTT	CASSTTGQGAGQPQHF
TRBV6-5	TRBJ1-4	TRBD1	-	TGTGCCAGCAGAGGACAGGGGGAAAGCGAAAAACTGTTTTTT	CASRGQGESEKLFF
TRBV5-4	TRBJ1-5	-	-	TGTGCCAGCAGCCAGGACTGGAATCAGCCCCAGCATTTT	CASSQDWNQPQHF
TRBV29-1	TRBJ1-4	TRBD1	-	TGCAGCGTAGGGACAGTTTTTAATGAAAAACTGTTTTTT	CSVGTVFNEKLFF
TRBV28	TRBJ2-5	-	once	TGTGCCAGCAAATCTTCGCAGGGGCGCTTGATGACCCAGTACTTC	CASKSSQGRLMTQYF
TRBV3-1/TRBV3-2	TRBJ1-4	TRBD1	-	TGTGCCAGCAGCCAGGAAGACAGGGGAAGGGAAAAACTGTTTTTT	CASSQEDRGREKLFF
TRBV2	TRBJ1-4	TRBD1	-	TGTGCCAGCAGACGGACAGGGGGAGAAAAACTGTTTTTT	CASRRTGGEKLFF
TRBV23-1	TRBJ1-2	-	-	TGCGCCAGCAGTCAAGCGCTCCGGGACACCTTC	CASSQALRDTF
TRBV6-5	TRBJ1-2	TRBD1	-	TGTGCCACCAGTTTTGAGACAGGGGCGAACTATGGCTACACCTTC	CATSFETGANYGYTF
TRBV12-3/TRBV12-4	TRBJ2-1	-	few	TGTGCCAGCATCATGGGACTTGAGCAGTTCTTC	CASIMGLEQFF
TRBV5-1	TRBJ2-1	-	few	TGCGCCAGCAGCTTGGGAGGCGGCTACAATGAGCAGTTCTTC	CASSLGGGYNEQFF
TRBV6-1	TRBJ2-3	-	-	TGTGCCAGCAGTGACAGGGGAAGTACAGATACGCAGTATTTT	CASSDRGSTDTQYF
TRBV11-3	TRBJ1-6	TRBD1	-	TGTGCCAGCAGCTTACAGCCGGGACAGGGTTTAAATTCACCCCTCCACTTT	CASSLQPGQGLNSPLHF
TRBV4-1	TRBJ1-2	-	-	TGCGCCAGCAGCCAAACGTACGAGACAGCCTATGGCTACACCTTC	CASSQTYETAYGYTF
TRBV5-1	TRBJ1-2	-	-	TGCGCCAGCAGCTTAACGGCAGGGGTGGTCGACTACACCTTC	CASSLTAGVVDYTF
TRBV11-2	TRBJ1-2	-	-	TGTGCCAGCAGCCCCTCAGCAGGTGGCTACACCTTC	CASSPSAGGYTF
TRBV27	TRBJ1-5	-	once	TGTGCCAGCAGTTCAGACTGGAATCAGCCCCAGCATTTT	CASSSDWNQPQHF
TRBV18	TRBJ1-1	TRBD1	-	TGTGCCAGCTCACCACGTCAGGGGGCCCAGAACACTGAAGCTTTCTTT	CASSPRQGAQNTEAFF
TRBV6-5	TRBJ1-1	-	few	TGTGCCAGCAGTTACAGGGGAAACACTGAAGCTTTCTTT	CASSYRGNTEAFF
TRBV6-5	TRBJ1-2	-	-	TGTGCCACCGCCATTGGACCCTCGGGGAACTATGGCTACACCTTC	CATAIGPSGNYGYTF
TRBV28	TRBJ1-1	TRBD1	-	TGTGCCAGCAGTTCAGAAGGACAGGGATTGGCTGAAGCTTTCTTT	CASSSEGQGLAEAFF
TRBV19	TRBJ2-7	-	-	TGTGCCAGTAGTCCCGGGACTCCAAGGCGAGACGAGCAGTACTTC	CASSPGTPRRDEQYF
TRBV7-2	TRBJ2-2	-	-	TGTGCCAGCAGCTTAGAACTAGCAGGACGTACCGGGGAGCTGTTTTTT	CASSLELAGRTGELFF
TRBV6-5	TRBJ1-2	-	once	TGTGCCAGCAGTTACAGGGGGAGAACAGGGACTGGCTACACCTTC	CASSYRGRTGTGYTF
TRBV3-1/TRBV3-2	TRBJ1-2	-	-	TGTGCCAGCAGCCAAGATTGGGGGGTGGATAACTATGGCTACACCTTC	CASSQDWGVDNYGYTF
TRBV3-1/TRBV3-2	TRBJ1-6	-	few	TGTGCCAGCAGCCAACTGTCCCCGGGTTCACCCCTCCACTTT	CASSQLSPGSPLHF
TRBV15	TRBJ2-5	TRBD2	-	TGTGCCACCAGCAGAGACGGGGGGGCCGGGGAGACCCAGTACTTC	CATSRDGGAGETQYF
TRBV27	TRBJ2-3	TRBD1	-	TGTGCCAGCACGGACAGGGAGCCCACAGATACGCAGTATTTT	CASTDREPTDTQYF
TRBV12-3/TRBV12-4	TRBJ1-1	-	-	TGTGCCAGTGGTCGGCAGGGAGGTACTGAAGCTTTCTTT	CASGRQGGTEAFF
TRBV3-1/TRBV3-2	TRBJ1-6	-	-	TGTGCCAGCACCAGCGGCGGCCTCAATTCACCCCTCCACTTT	CASTSGGLNSPLHF
TRBV18	TRBJ2-5	-	-	TGTGCCAGCTCATCACTAAGGGGGCTAGCGGAGACCCAGTACTTC	CASSSLRGLAETQYF
TRBV18	TRBJ2-7	TRBD1	-	TGTGCCAGCTCACCACCAGGGACAGGGGCTTCCAACGAGCAGTACTTC	CASSPPGTGASNEQYF
TRBV4-2	TRBJ1-2	-	-	TGTGCCAGCAGCCAAGATGGATCTACAGGTAGTGGCTACACCTTC	CASSQDGSTGSGYTF
TRBV21-1	TRBJ1-6	-	-	TGTGCCAGCAGCAAAGGAGGGAGCTCCTATAATTCACCCCTCCACTTT	CASSKGGSSYNSPLHF
TRBV5-1	TRBJ2-7	-	-	TGCGCCAGCAGTCGGGAAACTGGGGGGTACGAGCAGTACTTC	CASSRETGGYEQYF
TRBV27	TRBJ1-5	-	-	TGTGCCAGCAGGACCCTAGGAGCAGGGGCTTTTCAGCCCCAGCATTTT	CASRTLGAGAFQPQHF
TRBV5-8	TRBJ1-5	TRBD1	-	TGTGCCAGCAGCTCCCGACAGGGGCGCCAGGGGCCCCAGCATTTT	CASSSRQGRQGPQHF
TRBV4-2	TRBJ1-4	-	-	TGTGCCAGCAGCCAAACGTCCGGGAGGGAAAAACTGTTTTTT	CASSQTSGREKLFF
TRBV11-2	TRBJ1-2	-	-	TGTGCCAGCAGCCCCCAGCCCGGGGTTGATGGCTACACCTTC	CASSPQPGVDGYTF
TRBV5-4	TRBJ2-2	-	once	TGTGCCAGCAGCTTGGCAACTGCACTCACCGGGGAGCTGTTTTTT	CASSLATALTGELFF
TRBV7-9	TRBJ2-1	TRBD1	-	TGTGCCAGCAGCATACAGGGGGCCCACTACAATGAGCAGTTCTTC	CASSIQGAHYNEQFF
TRBV4-3	TRBJ2-2	TRBD1	-	TGCGCCAGCAGCCAAGCCGGGACAGGGAACACCGGGGAGCTGTTTTTT	CASSQAGTGNTGELFF
TRBV3-1/TRBV3-2	TRBJ1-2	-	-	TGTGCCAGCAGCCAAGAAATCGGGAATGGCTACACCTTC	CASSQEIGNGYTF
TRBV7-2	TRBJ1-5	-	-	TGTGCCAGCAGCCATGGGGACACTGGTCAGCCCCAGCATTTT	CASSHGDTGQPQHF
TRBV5-1	TRBJ1-2	-	-	TGCGCCAGCAGCTTGGTGAAGACGGACTTGGCTGGCTACACCTTC	CASSLVKTDLAGYTF
TRBV7-6	TRBJ1-1	-	-	TGTGCCAGCAGCTTAGCGTCGACAACGAACACTGAAGCTTTCTTT	CASSLASTTNTEAFF
TRBV4-3	TRBJ1-1	TRBD1	-	TGCGCCAGCAGCCAAGACGAGGGACAGCCGGGGTACACTGAAGCTTTCTTT	CASSQDEGQPGYTEAFF
TRBV12-3/TRBV12-4	TRBJ1-1	TRBD1	few	TGTGCCAGTCGAATACAGGGGGTCACTGAAGCTTTCTTT	CASRIQGVTEAFF
TRBV10-3	TRBJ1-6	TRBD1	few	TGTGCCATGCGAGGGGACAGGGCCGCTTCACCCCTCCACTTT	CAMRGDRAASPLHF